In its sample, the clone carrying this TCR beta chain was seen once. Antigen specificity is unknown. The data originate from a study of radiation and T cells in renal cell carcinoma. Study-level points and caveats: Without pretreatment biopsies, baseline tumor clonotype presence was undetermined.

CDR3 size: 14 residues. The V end was cut by 1 base, the J end by 4 bases, with 10 bases between. In germline, CDR1 is SNHLY, CDR2 FYNNEI. As for time point: baseline pretreatment blood. Treatment in this sample: 15 Gy SBRT to primary tumor, nephrectomy 4 weeks later. Profiling relied on immunoSEQ multiplex PCR, and the TCRdb table lists in-frame clones only, not all of them. The table includes some 150,000 clones, around nine tenths detected once. The chain has TRBV2 and TRBJ1-1; unclear D gene. Here the sequenced sample was blood, taken from a patient whose treatment included radiotherapy and nephrectomy. This receptor was taken from a woman aged 45-65 years with renal cell carcinoma. The CDR3 region is CASSEEVGVTEAFF. The CDR3 nucleotides are TGTGCCAGCAGTGAAGAGGTTGGGGTCACTGAAGCTTTCTTT.